These 2 T cell receptor beta chains came from one sample sequenced in a study of early T cells in non-severe SARS-CoV-2 infection. TCRdb itself ran the 5' RACE reads through MiXCR, one entry per CDR3 protein. Here the sample spans tens of thousands of distinct CDR3 sequences, about 12% being singletons. Sequenced input: whole blood. These receptors were collected from an adult who was a healthcare worker with PCR-confirmed SARS-CoV-2 infection or an uninfected control (not recorded which).

The CDR3 protein is CASSLGGRGTDTQYF. CDR3 coding DNA: TGTGCCAGCAGCTTAGGCGGGAGGGGGACAGATACGCAGTATTTT. J is TRBJ2-3 and V is TRBV5-6, with 9 bases that match TRBD2. CDR3 length: 15 residues. The germline V gene encodes CDR1 SGHDT and CDR2 YYEEEE. J lost 3 bases, V lost 2 bases, and 4 bases had no gene match.

This clonotype was detected many times. The chain couples TRBV3-1 to TRBJ2-7; D ambiguous. This CDR3 has 12 amino acids. Trimming cost V 4 bases and J 6 bases, with 10 bases left between them. Looked up from germline, CDR1 is LGHDT and CDR2 is YNNKEL (reference sequence). CDR3 coding DNA: TGTGCCAGCAGCCCTGGATGGGCCGAGCAGTACTTC. As protein: CASSPGWAEQYF.